This is a list of T cell receptor beta chains from one sample in a study of immune cell composition in non-small cell lung cancer. Generated by immunoSEQ multiplex PCR, the TCRdb table keeps only in-frame clones and is missing some. The table lists some 14,000 clones, over 75% of them singletons. The sample taken for sequencing was lung tumor tissue. The receptor set was obtained from a human donor with non-small cell lung cancer. The CDR3 runs from the conserved cysteine through the conserved F or W.

v_gene,j_gene,CDR3aa
TRBV28,TRBJ2-1,CASSSTSGRRVNEQFF
TRBV6-1,TRBJ2-1,CASSEVGSSINEQFF
TRBV5-1,TRBJ1-4,CASSWTTNEKLFF
TRBV11-2,TRBJ2-5,CASSLPSTSGTLGGTQYF
TRBV4-3,TRBJ2-5,CASSHGASGSLETQYF
TRBV11-2,TRBJ2-3,CASSPTGVASSTDTQYF
TRBV18,TRBJ2-1,CASSLAPRDEQFF
TRBV10-3,TRBJ2-2,CAIKLRADTGELFF
TRBV11-3,TRBJ1-6,CASSPRDSNSPLHF
TRBV19,TRBJ2-1,CASSPSGGQYNEQFF
TRBV27,TRBJ2-2,CASRGSPGELFF
TRBV9,TRBJ1-2,CASSAGGPVGYTF
TRBV13,TRBJ2-7,CASSPGLLSYEQYF
TRBV4-2,TRBJ2-5,CASSTTQRQETQYF
TRBV5-6,TRBJ2-7,CASSWTGPSYEQYF
TRBV11-3,TRBJ2-5,CASSWGGSGQYF
TRBV21-1,TRBJ2-7,CASSKGGSGNSYEQYF
TRBV6-1,TRBJ1-5,CASSERVREGSNQPQHF
TRBV7-6,TRBJ2-3,CASSRGVGGPSTDTQYF
TRBV15,TRBJ1-4,CATKTGLKTTNEKLFF
TRBV19,TRBJ1-5,CASTRGGQGAHQPQHF
TRBV5-1,TRBJ1-2,CASSWRDRGRDGYTF
TRBV11-3,TRBJ2-2,CASSFGSANTGELFF
TRBV6-1,TRBJ1-5,CASSNQGEPQHF
TRBV6-6,TRBJ2-1,CASSYSPQRGGSEQFF
TRBV28,TRBJ2-5,CASSSPIGSGQQRETQYF
TRBV15,TRBJ2-3,CATSRSGQLADTQYF
TRBV2,TRBJ2-3,CASRTGTGGEDTQYF
TRBV27,TRBJ2-2,CASSKQGTTTGELFF
TRBV18,TRBJ2-3,CASSPMRYDTDTQYF
TRBV7-9,TRBJ2-2,CASSEPGGGELFF
TRBV19,TRBJ2-7,CASSGAPGLGGEQYF
TRBV5-1,TRBJ2-3,CASSLRGVGDTQYF
TRBV18,TRBJ2-7,CASSPDLSYEQYF
TRBV4-3,TRBJ1-2,CASSHPLNSYGYTF
TRBV7-2,TRBJ2-5,CASSLVYQGGQETQYF
TRBV14,TRBJ1-2,CASSATGIYGYTF
TRBV14,TRBJ2-3,CASSQELAGADTQYF
TRBV7-2,TRBJ2-1,CASSLAASGRAHEQFF
TRBV4-1,TRBJ2-4,CASSQGSSGGRITKNIQYF